Presented here are 28 T cell receptor beta chains from one specimen sequenced in a study of blood T cell repertoires in COVID-19. Only in-frame clones appear in the TCRdb table, and some are missing; sequencing was by immunoSEQ multiplex PCR. The sample has about 200,000 clones, just over 85% seen once. Sequencing was performed on peripheral blood. The source is a man aged 18-30 years with active or convalescent COVID-19.

This clone appeared a single time. V and J are TRBV5-1 and TRBJ2-1; 8 nucleotides match TRBD1. Germline assignment: CDR1 SGHRS and CDR2 YFSETQ. The V segment lost 4 bases and the J segment 8 bases; nucleotides outside the gene matches: 8. The CDR3 extends over 14 amino acids. CDR3 coding DNA: TGCGCCAGCAGCAACGGACAGGGCGGGTATGAGCAGTTCTTC. Translation: CASSNGQGGYEQFF.

This clone has more than one count but fewer than ten. The chain employs TRBV30 and TRBJ1-5; D is undetermined. In germline, CDR1 is GTSNPN, CDR2 SVGIG (reference sequence). This CDR3 has 13 residues. V dropped 7 bases and J dropped 2 bases, with 12 bases sitting between them. The CDR3 region has the DNA TGTGCCTCGATTCGGGTTCGCAATCAGCCCCAGCATTTT. Its translation: CASIRVRNQPQHF. The full variable domain, completed using reference TRBV30 and TRBJ1-5, is SQTIHQWPATLVQPVGSPLSLECTVEGTSNPNLYWYRQAAGRGLQLLFYSVGIGQISSEVPQNLSASRPQDRQFILSSKKLLLSDSGFYLCASIRVRNQPQHFGDGTRLSIL.

This chain joins TRBV30 and TRBJ1-4, with D unclear. The germline V and J ends were trimmed by 5 bases and 0 bases, with 10 bases remaining between them. Germline-derived CDR1 and CDR2 are GTSNPN and SVGIG (reference sequence). The CDR3 consists of 14 residues. The CDR3 reads CAWPSLPTNEKLFF. The CDR3 bases are TGTGCCTGGCCCTCCCTTCCAACTAATGAAAAACTGTTTTTT.

This clone was seen a handful of times. The V and J genes are TRBV30 and TRBJ2-7, with TRBD1 identical over 9 bases. Germline-derived CDR1 and CDR2 are GTSNPN and SVGIG (reference sequence). This CDR3 comprises 13 residues. J was trimmed by 2 bases and V by 7 bases; bases with no gene match: 6. The CDR3 spells CAYSTGGPYEQYF. CDR3 DNA sequence: TGTGCCTACTCGACAGGGGGGCCCTACGAGCAGTACTTC.

The J gene is TRBJ2-7, the V gene TRBV4-1; D gene ambiguous. Trimming pared 1 base from V and 5 bases from J, leaving 9 bases between. This CDR3 region has 13 residues. Germline CDR1 is MGHRA and CDR2 is YSYEKL. CDR3 residues: CASSQGRIDEQYF. The CDR3 DNA reads as TGCGCCAGCAGCCAAGGCAGAATCGACGAGCAGTACTTC.

The chain recombines TRBV6-5 with TRBJ2-1, with D possibly matching TRBD2 (5 bases). Trimming removed 0 bases from V and 8 bases from J, with 14 bases in between. Germline V gene sequence: CDR1 MNHEY, CDR2 SVGAGI. The CDR3 sequence is 15 residues long. The CDR3 sequence: CASSYSGPGGDEQFF. The DNA of the CDR3 is TGTGCCAGCAGTTACTCGGGTCCCGGAGGCGATGAGCAGTTCTTC.

This clone was counted a single time. The chain couples TRBV11-2 to TRBJ1-1; 8 bases fit TRBD1. V lost 0 bases, J lost 3 bases, and 9 bases stayed unmatched. From germline, CDR1 is SGHAT and CDR2 FQNNGV. This CDR3 has 17 residues. CDR3 loop: CASSLDVRGLVDTEAFF. The CDR3 DNA reads TGTGCCAGCAGCTTAGACGTCAGGGGGCTGGTGGACACTGAAGCTTTCTTT.

The V and J genes are TRBV6-5 and TRBJ2-5; a possible D gene is TRBD2 (6 bases). V was pared by 2 bases and J by 1 base, with 14 bases between. The CDR3 has 16 residues. Germline-derived CDR1 and CDR2 are MNHEY and SVGAGI. CDR3 in DNA: TGTGCCAGCAGTTACGGGGGGACCCCCCCCCAAGAGACCCAGTACTTC. Its translation: CASSYGGTPPQETQYF.

The chain uses TRBV27 and TRBJ2-3, with D perhaps TRBD1 (8 bases). The CDR3 is 16 residues long. V gave up 5 bases and J gave up 14 bases, with 29 bases separating them. The germline gives CDR1 MNHEY, CDR2 SMNVEV (reference sequence). The CDR3 is CASSPQGAGQGGSGYF. The CDR3, as DNA: TGTGCCAGCAGTCCTCAAGGGGCCGGACAGGGAGGGTCAGGGTATTTT.

This clone was counted a single time. This chain joins TRBV3-1 (or the pseudogene TRBV3-2) and TRBJ2-5; D ambiguous. Trimming shortened V by 2 bases and J by 4 bases, and 5 bases separated the two germline ends. CDR1 is LGHDT, CDR2 YNNKEL, per germline (reference sequence). This CDR3 region has 12 residues. DNA of the CDR3: TGTGCCAGCAGCCAAATAGCAGAGACCCAGTACTTC. It specifies CASSQIAETQYF.

This chain joins TRBV2 and TRBJ1-3; unclear D gene. The CDR3 length is 16 residues. Looked up from germline, CDR1 is SNHLY and CDR2 is FYNNEI. V dropped 9 bases and J dropped 1 base, with 19 bases sitting between them. For the CDR3, the DNA is TGTGCCAGGTCCTCCGGGTCCCTTACATCTGGAAACACCATATATTTT. This codes for CARSSGSLTSGNTIYF.

The V call is TRBV28, the J call TRBJ1-1; 7 bases are shared with TRBD1. CDR3 length: 13 amino acids. In germline, CDR1 is MDHEN, CDR2 SYDVKM. After removal of 7 bases from V and 0 bases from J, the junction contained 2 bases not matched to a gene. The CDR3 here is CASTDRVNTEAFF. The DNA for the CDR3 is TGTGCCAGCACCGACAGGGTGAACACTGAAGCTTTCTTT.

The rearrangement uses TRBV28 and TRBJ1-4, with D possibly TRBD1 on 5 matching bases. CDR3 length: 17 amino acids. CDR1 is MDHEN, CDR2 SYDVKM, per germline. The germline V and J ends were trimmed by 3 bases and 7 bases, with 21 bases remaining between them. CDR3 protein: CASSFPIPRTGGEKLFF. CDR3 bases: TGTGCCAGCAGTTTTCCAATCCCGCGGACCGGGGGTGAAAAACTGTTTTTT.

The CDR3 loop reads CASSSQAGDYYGYTF. The CDR3 DNA reads TGTGCCAGCAGTTCACAAGCTGGGGACTACTATGGCTACACCTTC. The chain combines TRBV27 with TRBJ1-2; D is possibly TRBD1 (5 bases). Germline V CDR1 and CDR2: MNHEY, SMNVEV (reference sequence). Trimming pared 4 bases from V and 3 bases from J, leaving 15 bases between. The CDR3 runs 15 residues.

The rearrangement joins TRBV7-3 to TRBJ1-6; D possibly corresponds to TRBD1 (5 bases). With 2 bases removed from V and 5 bases from J, the gap between germline ends came to 10 bases. CDR1 and CDR2 from the germline V gene are SGHTA and FQGTGA. The CDR3 covers 15 residues. CDR3 amino acids: CASSLQGMNNSPLHF. CDR3 DNA sequence: TGTGCCAGCAGCTTACAGGGAATGAATAATTCACCCCTCCACTTT.

The chain joins TRBV5-1 to TRBJ1-2; 8 bases match TRBD1. V dropped 4 bases and J dropped 7; count of bases not matched to a gene: 9. Germline CDR1 SGHRS, CDR2 YFSETQ. This CDR3 has 14 residues. The CDR3, as DNA: TGCGCCAGCAGCGACGGGACAGGCGTTATTGGCTACACCTTC. This encodes CASSDGTGVIGYTF. Full variable domain (missing parts from reference TRBV5-1 and TRBJ1-2): KAGVTQTPRYLIKTRGQQVTLSCSPISGHRSVSWYQQTPGQGLQFLFEYFSETQRNKGNFPGRFSGRQFSNSRSEMNVSTLELGDSALYLCASSDGTGVIGYTFGSGTRLTVV.

The genes are TRBV6-5 and TRBJ2-2; unclear D gene. CDR1 is MNHEY, CDR2 SVGAGI, per germline. V dropped 0 bases and J dropped 7 bases, with 12 bases sitting between them. The CDR3 contains 15 residues. The CDR3 loop is CASSYSVTGLGELFF. The CDR3 DNA follows: TGTGCCAGCAGTTACTCGGTCACGGGTCTCGGGGAGCTGTTTTTT.

The chain has TRBV4-3 and TRBJ1-4; weak D call: TRBD1 (6 bases). V dropped 1 base and J dropped 7 bases, with 13 bases sitting between them. CDR3 length: 15 amino acids. Germline loops: CDR1 LGHNA, CDR2 YSLEER. The CDR3, as DNA: TGCGCCAGCAGCCAAGCCAGGGGTGGTGGTGAAAAACTGTTTTTT. Residues: CASSQARGGGEKLFF.

The rearrangement links TRBV6-2 or TRBV6-3 to TRBJ2-2; D not certain. The CDR3 is 13 residues long. Trimming shortened V by 0 bases and J by 5 bases, and 4 bases separated the two germline ends. Germline lookup yields CDR1 MNHEY and CDR2 SVGEGT. CDR3 loop: CASSYSETGELFF. The CDR3 nucleotides are TGTGCCAGCAGTTACTCGGAGACCGGGGAGCTGTTTTTT.

The V gene is TRBV10-3, the J gene TRBJ2-1; TRBD1 matches 8 bases. Germline V CDR1 and CDR2: ENHRY, SYGVKD. V was clipped by 2 bases and J by 7 bases; unmatched bases: 10. The CDR3 length is 16 residues. The CDR3 reads CAISETGQGIGNEQFF. CDR3 coding DNA: TGTGCCATCAGTGAGACCGGACAGGGAATCGGGAATGAGCAGTTCTTC.

The chain combines TRBV5-4 with TRBJ2-1; D is possibly TRBD1 (6 bases). CDR3 length: 17 residues. Germline CDR1 reads SGHNT; CDR2 reads YYREEE (reference sequence). The V and J ends lost 3 bases and 0 bases respectively, with 16 bases between them. The CDR3 here is CASSSYDRTDSYNEQFF. The DNA of the CDR3 is TGTGCCAGCAGCTCTTACGACAGGACTGACTCCTACAATGAGCAGTTCTTC.

V is TRBV4-2 and J is TRBJ2-3, with D perhaps matching TRBD2 (6 bases). The CDR3 has 16 amino acids. Between the trimmed V and J ends, which lost 4 bases and 4 bases, there was a span of 18 bases. Germline CDR1 and CDR2: LGHNA and YNFKEQ. CDR3 loop: CASSPRDSDGADTQYF. CDR3 nucleotide sequence: TGTGCCAGCAGCCCCCGGGACTCAGATGGCGCAGATACGCAGTATTTT.

This chain links TRBV27 with TRBJ1-1, with D tentatively TRBD1 (5 bases). The germline V and J ends were trimmed by 5 bases and 6 bases, with 19 bases remaining between them. The CDR3 length is 15 residues. CDR1 MNHEY and CDR2 SMNVEV come from the germline V gene (reference sequence). Here the CDR3 reads CASSSPGGKYPEAFF. CDR3 bases: TGTGCCAGCAGTAGCCCCGGGGGAAAGTACCCTGAAGCTTTCTTT.

The chain recombines TRBV5-4 with TRBJ1-4, with TRBD1 identical over 7 bases. V gave up 5 bases and J gave up 4 bases; unmatched junction bases: 8. The germline V gene has CDR1 SGHNT and CDR2 YYREEE (reference sequence). The CDR3 loop spans 15 amino acids. The chain's CDR3 is CASSPSAGGNEKLFF. CDR3 in DNA: TGTGCCAGCAGTCCCTCGGCAGGGGGTAATGAAAAACTGTTTTTT.

J is TRBJ2-3 and V is TRBV5-1, with 9 nucleotides matching TRBD2. Germline V gene lookup returns CDR1 SGHRS and CDR2 YFSETQ. V was pared by 0 bases and J by 4 bases, with 12 bases of the junction left unmatched. The CDR3 is made up of 18 amino acids. This chain's CDR3 is CASSLDWRAGGPPDTQYF. CDR3 bases: TGCGCCAGCAGCTTGGATTGGCGGGCGGGAGGGCCCCCAGATACGCAGTATTTT.

This rearrangement joins TRBV19 to TRBJ2-4, with a tentative D call TRBD1 (6 bases). The CDR3 is 15 amino acids. Germline V gene data show CDR1 as LNHDA and CDR2 as SQIVND (reference sequence). V lost 3 bases and J 0 bases, leaving 9 bases between the germline ends. Written as DNA, the CDR3 is TGTGCCAGTAGTATCCAGGGGATAGCCAAAAACATTCAGTACTTC. Translating gives CASSIQGIAKNIQYF.

This clone showed up just a few times. The V call is TRBV7-2, the J call TRBJ2-1; D uncertain. CDR1 is SGHTA, CDR2 FQGNSA, per germline. The CDR3 extends over 12 amino acids. V lost 5 bases and J lost 10, with 12 bases in between. CDR3 region: CASSQNLEEQFF. DNA of the CDR3: TGTGCCAGCAGCCAAAATCTTGAGGAGCAGTTCTTC.

V gene TRBV6-5 combines with J gene TRBJ2-2; weak D call: TRBD2 (5 bases). Germline CDR1 and CDR2: MNHEY and SVGAGI. The CDR3 has 13 residues. V lost 6 bases, J lost 6 bases, and 11 bases lay in between. In DNA form, the CDR3 reads TGTGCCAGCAGGAAAGGGAGCTCCGGGGAGCTGTTTTTT. It specifies CASRKGSSGELFF.